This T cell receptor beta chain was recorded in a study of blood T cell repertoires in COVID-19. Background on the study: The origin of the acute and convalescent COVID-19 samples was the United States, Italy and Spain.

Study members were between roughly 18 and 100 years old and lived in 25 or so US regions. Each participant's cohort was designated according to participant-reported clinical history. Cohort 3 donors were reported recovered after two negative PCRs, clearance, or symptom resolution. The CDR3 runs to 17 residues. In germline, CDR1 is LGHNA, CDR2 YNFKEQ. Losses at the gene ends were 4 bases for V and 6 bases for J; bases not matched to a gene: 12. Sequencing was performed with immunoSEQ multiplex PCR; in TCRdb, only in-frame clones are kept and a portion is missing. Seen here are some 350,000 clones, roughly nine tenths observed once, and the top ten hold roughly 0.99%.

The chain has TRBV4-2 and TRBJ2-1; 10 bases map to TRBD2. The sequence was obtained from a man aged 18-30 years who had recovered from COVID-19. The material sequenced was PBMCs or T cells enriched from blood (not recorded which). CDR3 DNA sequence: TGTGCCAGCAGCCCACAGCCGAGCGGGGGGGGGATCAATGAGCAGTTCTTC. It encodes CASSPQPSGGGINEQFF.